The 22 T cell receptor beta chains below were found in one sample sequenced in a study of blood T cells in healthy people across ages. Next came a second PCR, run for 7 to 11 cycles, which used a sample-barcoded 5' primer along with a J-beta primer mix. TCRdb analysed the 5' RACE reads with MiXCR anew, one entry per CDR3 protein. This sample has about 640,000 distinct CDR3 sequences, with under 70% found just once. The sequenced sample consisted of blood. The receptors shown here come from a man in his fifties or sixties in good health.

CDR3 in amino acids: CSARSQGSQPQHF. The CDR3, as DNA: TGCAGTGCTAGAAGCCAGGGGAGTCAGCCCCAGCATTTT. The rearrangement joins TRBV20-1 to TRBJ1-5; a weak D match, TRBD1 (6 bases). This CDR3 contains 13 residues. Germline lookup yields CDR1 DFQATT and CDR2 SNEGSKA (reference sequence). Trimming left V 2 bases short and J 6 bases short, with 11 bases between.

V is TRBV7-9 and J is TRBJ2-4, with 9 positions matching TRBD2. This CDR3 has 16 amino acids. V lost 1 base to trimming and J lost 3 bases; unmatched junction nucleotides: 4. In germline, CDR1 is SEHNR, CDR2 FQNEAQ (reference sequence). The CDR3 loop reads CASSLVAGVNKNIQYF. The CDR3 nucleotides read TGTGCCAGCAGCTTAGTAGCGGGGGTAAACAAAAACATTCAGTACTTC.

The CDR3 DNA is TGTGCCAGCAGCCTGCGGAGGGAAGTTGGGCAGTTCTTC. It codes for CASSLRREVGQFF. V gene TRBV5-8 combines with J gene TRBJ2-1, with a possible D match to TRBD2 (6 bases). This CDR3 is 13 amino acids long. Trimming took 4 bases from V and 12 from J, leaving 17 bases between them. The germline CDR1 and CDR2 sequences are SGHTS and YDEGEE.

The chain carries TRBV29-1 and TRBJ2-5; TRBD1 agrees at 7 bases. With V trimmed by 6 bases and J by 2 bases, 6 bases remained unmatched. CDR1 and CDR2 (germline): SQVTM, ANQGSEA. This CDR3 has 13 residues. The DNA of the CDR3 is TGCAGCGTCTGCCGGGACAGTCAAGAGACCCAGTACTTC. Its translation is CSVCRDSQETQYF.

The rearrangement links TRBV7-2 to TRBJ2-1; 7 bases are shared with TRBD2. The V segment lost 5 bases and the J segment 8 bases; nucleotides outside the gene matches: 15. From germline, CDR1 is SGHTA and CDR2 FQGNSA. The CDR3 runs to 16 residues. This CDR3 is CASSRSGTTLRDEQFF. DNA for the CDR3: TGTGCCAGCAGCCGATCCGGGACTACTCTTAGGGATGAGCAGTTCTTC. The whole variable domain, filled in from reference TRBV7-2 and TRBJ2-1, reads GAGVSQSPSNKVTEKGKDVELRCDPISGHTALYWYRQSLGQGLEFLIYFQGNSAPDKSGLPSDRFSAERTGGSVSTLTIQRTQQEDSAVYLCASSRSGTTLRDEQFFGPGTRLTVL.

CDR3 in DNA: TGTGCCAGCTCACCCCGGGGCCACTACGAGCAGTACTTC. Amino acid sequence: CASSPRGHYEQYF. The J gene is TRBJ2-7, the V gene TRBV18; D might be TRBD1 or TRBD2, each matching 5 bases. CDR3 length equals 13 residues. V was shortened by 3 bases and J by 3 bases, with 9 bases between the two germline ends. CDR1 and CDR2 from the germline V gene are KGHSH and LQKENI.

The chain combines TRBV20-1 with TRBJ2-7; no reliable D call. The J call may be faulty, since TRBJ2-4 better matches the DNA end. Germline V lookup: CDR1 DFQATT, CDR2 SNEGSKA (reference sequence). The CDR3 covers 13 residues. The DNA of the CDR3 is TGCAGTGCAGAAGTACTAGCCAAAAACATTCAGTACTTC. Translated: CSAEVLAKNIQYF.

CDR3 sequence: CASVFAGAQYEQYF. The CDR3 DNA reads as TGTGCCAGCGTCTTTGCAGGGGCCCAATACGAGCAGTACTTC. V usage is TRBV7-2 and J usage is TRBJ2-5; D is perhaps TRBD1 (6 bases). The J call is uncertain, as TRBJ2-7 better fits the DNA end. CDR1 and CDR2 from the germline V gene are SGHTA and FQGNSA. The CDR3 spans 14 residues.

This clonotype appeared a single time. The J gene is TRBJ2-2, the V gene TRBV5-8; 12 nucleotides line up with TRBD2. J gave up 1 base and V 5 bases, and 9 bases lay outside the gene matches. Germline-derived CDR1 and CDR2 are SGHTS and YDEGEE. The CDR3 is 18 amino acids. The CDR3 DNA reads as TGTGCCAGCAGACCAGCTAGCGGGGGGGCCTGGAACACCGGGGAGCTGTTTTTT. It translates to CASRPASGGAWNTGELFF.

This clonotype was observed a handful of times. The CDR3 coding sequence is TGCGCCAGCAGCACACAGACTAGCGCGGATGAGCAGTTCTTC. Protein sequence: CASSTQTSADEQFF. The rearrangement uses TRBV5-1 and TRBJ2-1, with TRBD2 matching over 8 bases. The CDR3 has 14 residues. The ends lost 4 bases at V and 8 bases at J; junction bases unmatched: 8. Germline V gene sequence: CDR1 SGHRS, CDR2 YFSETQ.

The chain employs TRBV28 and TRBJ2-2; D possibly corresponds to TRBD2 (5 bases). The CDR3 runs to 14 residues. Germline loops: CDR1 MDHEN, CDR2 SYDVKM. DNA of the CDR3: TGTGTCACCCAAGGCGGGCTGAACACCGGGGAGCTGTTTTTT. Translating it yields CVTQGGLNTGELFF.

The chain has TRBV12-5 and TRBJ2-5; a weak D match, TRBD2 (6 bases). Trimming took off 5 bases at V and 4 bases at J, with 14 bases between the two ends. Looked up from germline, CDR1 is LGHNT and CDR2 is FRNRAP. The CDR3 loop spans 14 amino acids. Written as DNA, the CDR3 is TGTGCTAGTGGTCCCCACAGGAGGGGAGAGACCCAGTACTTC. Translating gives CASGPHRRGETQYF.

The table lists this clonotype with a few counts. V is TRBV7-9 and J is TRBJ1-1, with TRBD1 matching over 9 bases. V lost 3 bases, J lost 4 bases, and 6 bases stayed unmatched. This CDR3 has 15 amino acids. Per the germline V gene, CDR1 is SEHNR and CDR2 is FQNEAQ (reference sequence). CDR3 nucleotides: TGTGCCAGCAGCTTCCGGGACAGGGATGGCACTGAAGCTTTCTTT. This encodes CASSFRDRDGTEAFF.

In this sample, this clonotype turned up a few times. The rearrangement joins TRBV7-9 to TRBJ2-7; possibly TRBD1 or TRBD2 for D (5 bases each). CDR1 and CDR2 (germline): SEHNR, FQNEAQ (reference sequence). The CDR3 totals 16 residues. V was shortened by 5 bases and J by 1 base, with 18 bases between the two germline ends. The CDR3 DNA follows: TGTGCCAGCAGCCTAGACCGGGACGCCGCATCCTACGAGCAGTACTTC. It translates to CASSLDRDAASYEQYF.

The chain links TRBV16 to TRBJ1-4; D is unclear. The CDR3 spans 15 residues. The germline V and J ends were trimmed by 0 bases and 4 bases, with 9 bases remaining between them. Germline V gene data show CDR1 as KGHSY and CDR2 as FQNENV. Here the CDR3 DNA reads TGTGCCAGCAGCCAATCGTACATGGTTAATGAAAAACTGTTTTTT. Translation gives CASSQSYMVNEKLFF.

V is TRBV7-6 and J is TRBJ2-2; TRBD2 is a possible D gene (5 bases). Trimming took off 7 bases at V and 4 bases at J, with 16 bases between the two ends. Germline V gives CDR1 SGHVS, CDR2 FNYEAQ. The CDR3 runs 15 residues. The CDR3 DNA reads TGTGCCAGCAAGGTTCAGCCTGGAGGCACCGGGGAGCTGTTTTTT. Translated, it gives CASKVQPGGTGELFF.

J is TRBJ2-7 and V is TRBV28; D is ambiguous. This CDR3 contains 12 residues. Germline V lookup: CDR1 MDHEN, CDR2 SYDVKM. V was shortened by 6 bases and J by 4 bases, with 10 bases between the two germline ends. As DNA, the CDR3 is TGTGCCAGCAGCTTGGCCCCATACGAGCAGTACTTC. Protein: CASSLAPYEQYF.

The V gene is TRBV4-2, the J gene TRBJ2-5; the match to TRBD1 covers 10 bases. There are 15 residues in the CDR3. Germline V CDR1 and CDR2: LGHNA, YNFKEQ. The V gene end was trimmed by 3 bases and the J gene end by 1 base; junction bases not matched to a gene: 2. In DNA, the CDR3 is TGTGCCAGCAGCCAGTGGACAGGGGGCCAAGAGACCCAGTACTTC. Encoded protein: CASSQWTGGQETQYF.

The V call is TRBV5-1, the J call TRBJ2-2; tentative D call: TRBD2 (6 bases). The CDR3 is 15 amino acids. V was pared by 4 bases and J by 0 bases, with 10 bases between. From germline, CDR1 is SGHRS and CDR2 YFSETQ. The CDR3 is CASSPGLPNTGELFF. DNA for the CDR3: TGCGCCAGCAGCCCGGGACTTCCGAACACCGGGGAGCTGTTTTTT.

This rearrangement joins TRBV5-1 to TRBJ2-1; 7 nucleotides match TRBD1. The J call may be wrong; the DNA end is better matched by TRBJ2-7. The CDR3 covers 15 residues. In germline, CDR1 is SGHRS, CDR2 YFSETQ. The CDR3, as DNA: TGCGCCAGCAGCTTGGGCAGGGGGTATAGCGACGAGCAGTACTTC. The encoded protein is CASSLGRGYSDEQYF.

This chain connects TRBV18 to TRBJ1-1; TRBD1 might be the D (5 bases). CDR3 length: 15 residues. Looked up from germline, CDR1 is KGHSH and CDR2 is LQKENI. With 0 bases removed from V and 4 bases from J, the gap between germline ends came to 12 bases. CDR3 sequence: CASSPPGPGPTEAFF. Here the CDR3 DNA reads TGTGCCAGCTCACCACCCGGTCCGGGGCCCACTGAAGCTTTCTTT. The full variable domain, rest sourced from reference TRBV18 and TRBJ1-1, is NAGVMQNPRHLVRRRGQEARLRCSPMKGHSHVYWYRQLPEEGLKFMVYLQKENIIDESGMPKERFSAEFPKEGPSILRIQQVVRGDSAAYFCASSPPGPGPTEAFFGQGTRLTVV.

J is TRBJ2-5 and V is TRBV7-9; 11 nucleotides line up with TRBD1. Per the germline V gene, CDR1 is SEHNR and CDR2 is FQNEAQ (reference sequence). The V and J ends lost 5 bases and 1 base, in that order; junction bases with no gene match: 3. The CDR3 has 15 residues. The CDR3 DNA reads TGTGCCAGCAGCGCCGGGACAGGGGGCCAAGAGACCCAGTACTTC. Its protein is CASSAGTGGQETQYF.